This T cell receptor (beta chain) was sequenced in a study of blood T cell repertoires in COVID-19. Study at large: Acute and convalescent COVID-19 samples came from the United States, Italy and Spain. The analysed material was cDNA or gDNA that came from T cells, B-cell-depleted T cells, or PBMCs.

Per the original methods: Quantification of nucleated cells was approximated via reference gene primer amplification. The method was immunoSEQ multiplex PCR; TCRdb's version includes in-frame clones alone and lacks a portion of them. V, J and clone size are taken as reported in that table, and D and trimming were inferred from the DNA itself. The sample lists about 400,000 clones, roughly 86% seen once, with about 2.1% in the top ten. The CDR3 contains 13 residues. J lost 10 bases, V lost 3 bases, and 3 bases had no gene match. CDR1 is SGHAT, CDR2 FQNNGV, per germline. The V call is TRBV11-2, the J call TRBJ1-6; 7 bases agree with TRBD1. The clonotype originates from a woman aged 40 to 49 with acute COVID-19. Sequenced input: PBMCs or T cells enriched from blood (not recorded which). This CDR3 reads CASSFTGDSPLHF. Here the CDR3 DNA reads TGTGCCAGCAGCTTTACAGGGGACTCACCCCTCCACTTT.